The rows below give T cell receptor beta chains drawn from one sample of a study of blood T cells in healthy people across ages. TCRdb independently ran MiXCR on the 5' RACE reads; one entry per CDR3 protein. Of approximately 1,000,000 distinct CDR3 sequences listed, under 40% were seen once; the top ten hold roughly 14%. The source material was blood. The receptors shown here come from a man younger than 35 in good health. Each CDR3 is given with its conserved first and last residue.

v_call	cdr3_aa
TRBV30	CAWSIGTSGTGDTQYF
TRBV7-2	CASSPPFYGGVSEAFF
TRBV2	CASRATGVEKLFF
TRBV6-1	CASEARSFSYNEQFF
TRBV12-3/TRBV12-4	CASGTSSPYEQYF
TRBV12-3/TRBV12-4	CASSPNTQPQHF
TRBV27	CASSIAGVLNTEAFF
TRBV27	CASTGGGRKDTQYF
TRBV4-2	CASSQEARGGPNSNQPQHF
TRBV2	CASSGKQGSSGYTF
TRBV6-5	CASSYSRQGLEKLFF
TRBV6-5	CASRSNRGLNTEAFF
TRBV7-3	CASSSRDRRNTEAFF
TRBV5-5	CASSSLRGQNQPQHF
TRBV5-6	CASSPPDGGGTEAFF
TRBV2	CASSEAGGLSEAFF
TRBV27	CASSRQGLAKNIQYF
TRBV12-3/TRBV12-4	CASTGQGSNYGYTF
TRBV2	CASSGRGENYGYTF
TRBV11-2	CASSTDGKGGQYF